The rows below give T cell receptor beta chains drawn from one sample of a study of control samples from healthy donors and cancer patients. Generated by immunoSEQ multiplex PCR, the TCRdb table keeps only in-frame clones and is missing some. The sample has about 61,000 clones, around 87% seen once. The sequenced sample was PBMCs. All receptors come from a man in his 60s with colorectal cancer. Each CDR3 is given with its conserved first and last residue. A D gene is named only where the DNA matches it firmly. The listing skips clone size in some rows; elsewhere it reads once, few, many or a size class.

V gene	clone size	J gene	D gene	CDR3 DNA	CDR3 protein
TRBV7-9	few	TRBJ2-2	NA	TGTGCCAGCGGGAAGAATGTCGGGGAGCTGTTTTTT	CASGKNVGELFF
TRBV30	NA	TRBJ2-5	TRBD2	TGTGCCTGGAGTAGGACTAGCGGGCCCCGGCACTTC	CAWSRTSGPRHF
TRBV4-2	NA	TRBJ2-7	NA	TGTGCCAGCAGCCTCGGTTTAGGACAGCCCGAGCAGTACTTC	CASSLGLGQPEQYF
TRBV14	NA	TRBJ2-7	TRBD1	TGTGCCAGCAGCCAAGCCGGGACAGGACCCCTAGGGCAGTACTTC	CASSQAGTGPLGQYF
TRBV3-1/TRBV3-2	NA	TRBJ2-5	TRBD2	TGTGCCAGCAGCCAAGTCCCACCCCGGGGGGAGGACCCCTGGACCCAGTACTTC	CASSQVPPRGEDPWTQYF
TRBV30	NA	TRBJ2-1	NA	TGTGCCTCCCTCAGAGGGGAAAGTGCCTACAATGAGCAGTTCTTC	CASLRGESAYNEQFF
TRBV5-6	NA	TRBJ2-5	NA	TGTGCCAGCAGCTTGGCCTACAACAAAGGGACCCAGTACTTC	CASSLAYNKGTQYF
TRBV27	NA	TRBJ1-2	NA	TGTGCCAGCAGTTTTTGGGCAGACTATGGCTACACCTTC	CASSFWADYGYTF
TRBV28	NA	TRBJ1-4	NA	TGTGCCAGCGGGTACGGATCGTTTGGAAATGAAAAACTGTTTTTT	CASGYGSFGNEKLFF
TRBV10-3	NA	TRBJ1-6	TRBD1	TGTGCCATCAGTGAGTCGGCAGGGGGTAATTCACCCCTCCACTTT	CAISESAGGNSPLHF
TRBV30	NA	TRBJ1-2	NA	TGTGCCTGGAGTGTAACAACTTATGGCTACACCTTC	CAWSVTTYGYTF